The entry below describes one T cell receptor (beta chain). Regarding time point: cycle 4 day 1 (C4D1), after more than five weeks of nivolumab. Every patient had relapsed following autologous stem cell transplantation, and cohorts differed in brentuximab vedotin exposure. This record comes from a study of PD-1 blockade in classical Hodgkin lymphoma. CDR1 and CDR2 (germline): SGHVS, FQNEAQ. This CDR3 has 13 residues. The table came from immunoSEQ multiplex PCR; TCRdb's copy has only in-frame clones and leaves some out. The repertoire holds 57,000 or so clones, with roughly nine tenths as singletons. Source: peripheral blood mononuclear cells (PBMCs), taken before the fourth cycle of nivolumab. The TCR comes from a human donor with classical Hodgkin lymphoma. J is TRBJ2-5 and V is TRBV7-8, with D uncertain. The end of the DNA aligns better with TRBJ2-7, so the J call may be wrong. CDR3 coding DNA: TGTGCCAGCAGCTTAGCTTCGAGCTACGAGCAGTACTTC. It codes for CASSLASSYEQYF.